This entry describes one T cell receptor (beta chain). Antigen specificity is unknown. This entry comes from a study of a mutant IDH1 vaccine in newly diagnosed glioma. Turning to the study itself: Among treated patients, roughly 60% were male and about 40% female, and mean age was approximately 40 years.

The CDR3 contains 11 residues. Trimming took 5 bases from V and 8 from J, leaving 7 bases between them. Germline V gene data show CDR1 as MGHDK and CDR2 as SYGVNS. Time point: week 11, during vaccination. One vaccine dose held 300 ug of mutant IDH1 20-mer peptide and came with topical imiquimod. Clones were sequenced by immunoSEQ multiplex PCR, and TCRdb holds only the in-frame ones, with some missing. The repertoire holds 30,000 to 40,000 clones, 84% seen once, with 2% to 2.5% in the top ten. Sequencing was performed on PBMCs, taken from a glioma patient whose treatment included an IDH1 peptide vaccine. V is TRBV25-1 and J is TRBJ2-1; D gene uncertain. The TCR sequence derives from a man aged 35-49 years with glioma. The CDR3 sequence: CASSSFDEQFF. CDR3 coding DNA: TGTGCCAGCAGTAGCTTTGATGAGCAGTTCTTC. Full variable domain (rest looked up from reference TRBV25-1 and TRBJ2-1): EADIYQTPRYLVIGTGKKITLECSQTMGHDKMYWYQQDPGMELHLIHYSYGVNSTEKGDLSSESTVSRIRTEHFPLTLESARPSHTSQYLCASSSFDEQFFGPGTRLTVL.